Following are 24 T cell receptor beta chains from one sample sequenced in a study of brain T cells in children with intractable seizures. TCRdb's copy holds only in-frame clones and misses some; the assay was immunoSEQ multiplex PCR. The table lists 75,000 to 80,000 clones, 85% to 95% of them singletons, with approximately 1.5% in the top ten. Source: peripheral blood, taken at surgery. The receptor source for this set is a boy in the first two years of life with tuberous sclerosis and intractable seizures.

This rearrangement joins TRBV5-1 to TRBJ2-7, with D perhaps TRBD1 (6 bases). The CDR3 loop spans 15 amino acids. V was trimmed by 5 bases and J by 2 bases, leaving 17 bases between them. In germline, CDR1 is SGHRS, CDR2 YFSETQ. The CDR3 region has the DNA TGCGCCAGCAGGCATCCGGAAGGGACACCCTACGAGCAGTACTTC. It encodes CASRHPEGTPYEQYF. Full variable domain (rest looked up from reference TRBV5-1 and TRBJ2-7): KAGVTQTPRYLIKTRGQQVTLSCSPISGHRSVSWYQQTPGQGLQFLFEYFSETQRNKGNFPGRFSGRQFSNSRSEMNVSTLELGDSALYLCASRHPEGTPYEQYFGPGTRLTVT.

The rearrangement uses TRBV3-1 (or the pseudogene TRBV3-2) and TRBJ2-3; 11 bases are a match to TRBD2. This CDR3 comprises 17 residues. The trim removed 5 bases at V and 5 bases at J, leaving 12 bases unmatched. Per the germline V gene, CDR1 is LGHDT and CDR2 is YNNKEL (reference sequence). DNA of the CDR3: TGTGCCAGCAGCAAAGGACTGACTAGCGGGATTGTAGATACGCAGTATTTT. Translating gives CASSKGLTSGIVDTQYF.

The J gene is TRBJ2-7, the V gene TRBV7-3; no clear D. The CDR3 has 17 amino acids. Trimming removed 0 bases at V and 1 base at J, with 16 bases between. Germline assignment: CDR1 SGHTA and CDR2 FQGTGA. The CDR3 nucleotides read TGTGCCAGCAGCTTAACCAGTGGAACTATGGGTTCCTACGAGCAGTACTTC. Its protein is CASSLTSGTMGSYEQYF.

Here the CDR3 DNA reads TGTGCCAGCAGCTTGATCTCAGGAGGGGAACTCACCTACGAGCAGTACTTC. Protein: CASSLISGGELTYEQYF. The chain recombines TRBV5-5 with TRBJ2-7, with a tentative D call TRBD2 (6 bases). The CDR3 covers 17 residues. Trimming removed 1 base from V and 2 bases from J, with 19 bases in between. Germline assignment: CDR1 SGHKS and CDR2 YYEKEE (reference sequence). The complete variable domain, with remaining parts taken from reference TRBV5-5 and TRBJ2-7, reads DAGVTQSPTHLIKTRGQQVTLRCSPISGHKSVSWYQQVLGQGPQFIFQYYEKEERGRGNFPDRFSARQFPNYSSELNVNALLLGDSALYLCASSLISGGELTYEQYFGPGTRLTVT.

The chain recombines TRBV7-2 with TRBJ2-3, with D maybe TRBD1 (5 bases). V gave up 5 bases and J gave up 9 bases, with 12 bases separating them. Germline V CDR1 and CDR2: SGHTA, FQGNSA. There are 12 residues in the CDR3. CDR3 in amino acids: CASSLRDRTQYF. The CDR3 nucleotides read TGTGCCAGCAGCCTCAGGGATCGGACGCAGTATTTT.

J is TRBJ2-1 and V is TRBV19; no definite D call. The CDR3 runs 12 residues. The ends were cut back, 4 bases at V and 7 bases at J, with 8 bases in the middle. From germline, CDR1 is LNHDA and CDR2 SQIVND (reference sequence). The CDR3 protein is CASSTIRNEQFF. The CDR3 DNA follows: TGTGCCAGTAGTACAATACGGAATGAGCAGTTCTTC.

V and J are TRBV5-1 and TRBJ1-2; 9 bases fit TRBD1. This CDR3 region has 15 residues. Trimming took 1 base from V and 6 from J; bases not matched to a gene: 7. The V gene's germline CDR1 is SGHRS and CDR2 YFSETQ. CDR3 coding DNA: TGCGCCAGCAGCTTGTTACAGGGGGCGCATGATGGCTACACCTTC. This codes for CASSLLQGAHDGYTF.

The CDR3 spells CATSDLEGGADTQYF. As DNA, the CDR3 is TGTGCCACCAGTGATTTGGAGGGTGGGGCAGATACGCAGTATTTT. The chain carries TRBV24-1 and TRBJ2-3, with D possibly being TRBD2 (5 bases). CDR3 size: 15 residues. Germline CDR1 KGHDR, CDR2 SFDVKD. The germline V and J ends were trimmed by 0 bases and 4 bases, with 10 bases remaining between them.

This sequence joins TRBV7-9 and TRBJ1-2, with a weak D call TRBD1 (5 bases). This CDR3 has 15 residues. Germline V gene lookup returns CDR1 SEHNR and CDR2 FQNEAQ (reference sequence). V dropped 1 base and J dropped 0 bases, with 9 bases sitting between them. The CDR3 sequence: CASSLEAGSNYGYTF. CDR3 coding DNA: TGTGCCAGCAGCTTAGAGGCAGGGTCTAACTATGGCTACACCTTC. The whole variable domain, filled in from reference TRBV7-9 and TRBJ1-2, reads DTGVSQNPRHKITKRGQNVTFRCDPISEHNRLYWYRQTLGQGPEFLTYFQNEAQLEKSRLLSDRFSAERPKGSFSTLEIQRTEQGDSAMYLCASSLEAGSNYGYTFGSGTRLTVV.

J is TRBJ2-5 and V is TRBV28, with TRBD2 matching over 9 bases. CDR1 and CDR2 (germline): MDHEN, SYDVKM. Germline trimming cut 5 bases from V and 1 base from J; bases unmatched to any gene: 11. This CDR3 has 17 amino acids. CDR3 DNA: TGTGCCAGCAGTAAAAGGTGGCGGGAGGGCCGCCAAGAGACCCAGTACTTC. It specifies CASSKRWREGRQETQYF.

This clone appeared a single time. The chain is built from TRBV5-8 and TRBJ2-7, with 8 positions matching TRBD1. This CDR3 is built from 13 residues. CDR1 is SGHTS and CDR2 is YDEGEE in the germline V gene. V trimming: 4 bases; J trimming: 3 bases; junction bases outside the gene matches: 3. CDR3 amino acids: CASSKDRDYEQYF. CDR3 nucleotides: TGTGCCAGCAGCAAGGACAGGGACTACGAGCAGTACTTC.

The chain combines TRBV19 with TRBJ1-5; D unclear. The CDR3 loop spans 14 amino acids. V was shortened by 8 bases and J by 0 bases, with 11 bases between the two germline ends. Germline CDR1 is LNHDA and CDR2 is SQIVND (reference sequence). The DNA for the CDR3 is TGTGCCAGTTCAACTTCGGGTAGCAATCAGCCCCAGCATTTT. Its translation is CASSTSGSNQPQHF.

The V call is TRBV6-6, the J call TRBJ2-1, with D perhaps TRBD1 (5 bases). V lost 5 bases, J lost 6 bases, and 23 bases lay in between. The CDR3 covers 17 residues. Germline CDR1 and CDR2: MNHNY and SVGAGI (reference sequence). The CDR3 is CASSPRRTSTWRNEQFF. The CDR3 DNA follows: TGTGCCAGCAGTCCCCGTAGGACATCGACTTGGCGCAATGAGCAGTTCTTC.

The sample holds one count of this clone. The J gene is TRBJ1-1, the V gene TRBV6-5, with 7 positions matching TRBD1. After removal of 7 bases from V and 7 bases from J, the junction contained 9 bases not matched to a gene. Germline CDR1 reads MNHEY; CDR2 reads SVGAGI. CDR3 length: 13 residues. CDR3 nucleotides: TGTGCCAGCAACGACAGGGACCGACTTGAAGCTTTCTTT. Amino acid sequence: CASNDRDRLEAFF.

The rearrangement links TRBV5-1 to TRBJ2-6, with unresolved D. From germline, CDR1 is SGHRS and CDR2 YFSETQ. Trimming shortened V by 3 bases and J by 0 bases, and 4 bases separated the two germline ends. This CDR3 has 14 residues. The CDR3: CASSWISGANVLTF. Written as DNA, the CDR3 is TGCGCCAGCAGCTGGATCTCTGGGGCCAACGTCCTGACTTTC.

The CDR3 bases are TGTGCCAGCAGTTTACGCAGGGTAACTGAAGCTTTCTTT. As protein: CASSLRRVTEAFF. J is TRBJ1-1 and V is TRBV12-3 or TRBV12-4; D perhaps matches TRBD1 (5 bases). The CDR3 has 13 residues. Trimming pared 2 bases from V and 5 bases from J, leaving 9 bases between.

The chain uses TRBV7-8 and TRBJ2-2; no firm D call. V was trimmed by 5 bases and J by 9 bases, leaving 10 bases between them. The CDR3 has 12 residues. CDR1 is SGHVS and CDR2 is FQNEAQ in the germline V gene. The CDR3: CASSRSMRELFF. CDR3 nucleotide sequence: TGTGCCAGCAGCCGTAGCATGCGGGAGCTGTTTTTT.

The CDR3 coding sequence is TGCGCCAGCAGCCAAAAACCACAGGGGGCAAATGAAAAACTGTTTTTT. It codes for CASSQKPQGANEKLFF. The chain is built from TRBV4-1 and TRBJ1-4; 9 positions match TRBD1. This CDR3 has 16 residues. Per germline, CDR1 MGHRA and CDR2 YSYEKL. The trim removed 2 bases at V and 5 bases at J, leaving 6 bases unmatched.

CDR3 protein: CASTLSSGYTF. DNA of the CDR3: TGTGCCAGCACCTTGTCCAGTGGCTACACCTTC. The rearrangement joins TRBV12-3 or TRBV12-4 to TRBJ1-2; no clear D gene. The CDR3 consists of 11 residues. V gave up 7 bases and J gave up 7 bases, with 10 bases separating them.

The rearrangement links TRBV5-1 to TRBJ1-6; 8 nucleotides line up with TRBD1. The CDR3 extends over 15 amino acids. The J segment lost 11 bases and the V segment lost 0 bases, leaving 7 bases of the junction unmatched. Germline loops: CDR1 SGHRS, CDR2 YFSETQ. The CDR3 here is CASSLVGQDKAPLHF. The CDR3 coding sequence is TGCGCCAGCAGCTTGGTGGGACAGGATAAGGCACCCCTCCACTTT.

Comments on this clone: At one end the junction does not follow the germline gene, possibly because of a read error. The rearrangement uses TRBV2 and TRBJ2-7; 13 bases are a match to TRBD2. The germline V gene encodes CDR1 SNHLY and CDR2 FYNNEI. The CDR3 sequence is 15 residues long. The CDR3 DNA reads as TGTGCCAGCAGTGAGCGGGGGACTAGCGGGACTTCCCCGGACTTC. Protein sequence: CASSERGTSGTSPDF.

The chain employs TRBV6-2 or TRBV6-3 and TRBJ1-5; D remains unclear. V lost 2 bases and J lost 9, with 14 bases in between. The CDR3 is 14 amino acids. The germline CDR1 and CDR2 sequences are MNHEY and SVGEGT. CDR3: CASSYAGVSVPQHF. DNA for the CDR3: TGTGCCAGCAGTTACGCAGGAGTTAGCGTGCCCCAGCATTTT.

The chain couples TRBV2 to TRBJ2-3; 12 bases agree with TRBD2. Germline loops: CDR1 SNHLY, CDR2 FYNNEI. CDR3 length: 14 residues. Losses at the gene ends were 9 bases for V and 6 bases for J; bases not matched to a gene: 7. The CDR3 DNA is TGTGCCAGTAGACTAGCGGGAGACCCGGATACGCAGTATTTT. Its protein product is CASRLAGDPDTQYF. The entire variable domain, with the rest obtained from reference TRBV2 and TRBJ2-3, is as follows: EPEVTQTPSHQVTQMGQEVILRCVPISNHLYFYWYRQILGQKVEFLVSFYNNEISEKSEIFDDQFSVERPDGSNFTLKIRSTKLEDSAMYFCASRLAGDPDTQYFGPGTRLTVL.

The rearrangement links TRBV2 to TRBJ1-2; D may be TRBD1 (6 bases). The V and J ends lost 4 bases and 2 bases respectively, with 17 bases between them. Germline loops: CDR1 SNHLY, CDR2 FYNNEI. CDR3 size: 16 residues. CDR3 DNA: TGTGCCAGCAGTGGGGGGCAGGGAATCCCGAACTATGGCTACACCTTC. Residues: CASSGGQGIPNYGYTF.